This TCR beta chain was obtained from a study of blood T cell repertoires in COVID-19. Measured with immunoSEQ multiplex PCR; TCRdb has only the in-frame clones, and not every one. The table lists about 320,000 clones, over 70% of them singletons. The germline V gene has CDR1 MDHEN and CDR2 SYDVKM. There are 15 residues in the CDR3. V lost 5 bases and J lost 4, with 16 bases in between. Clinical history as reported by participants underpinned cohort assignment. The sample comprised PBMCs or T cells enriched from blood (not recorded which). This sequence joins TRBV28 and TRBJ2-3; TRBD2 is a possible D gene (7 bases). The TCR comes from a man under 40 who had recovered from COVID-19. CDR3 sequence (DNA): TGTGCCAGCAGTCTGCGGGGGCCCAGACCAGATACGCAGTATTTT. Translated: CASSLRGPRPDTQYF.